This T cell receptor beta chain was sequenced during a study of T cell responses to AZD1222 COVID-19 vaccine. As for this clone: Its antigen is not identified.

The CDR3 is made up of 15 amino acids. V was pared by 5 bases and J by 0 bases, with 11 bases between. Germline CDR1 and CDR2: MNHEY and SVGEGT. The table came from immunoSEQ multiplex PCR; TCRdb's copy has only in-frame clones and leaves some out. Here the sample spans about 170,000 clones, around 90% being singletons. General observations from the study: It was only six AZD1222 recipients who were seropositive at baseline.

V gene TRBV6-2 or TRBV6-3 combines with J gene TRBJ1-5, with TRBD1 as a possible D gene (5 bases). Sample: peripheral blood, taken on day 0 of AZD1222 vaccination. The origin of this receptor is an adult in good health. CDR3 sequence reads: CASSEGSFSNQPQHF. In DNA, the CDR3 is TGTGCCAGCAGTGAGGGGTCGTTTAGCAATCAGCCCCAGCATTTT.